This T cell receptor beta chain comes out of a study of OX40 agonist ivuxolimab in advanced cancers. About the study as a whole: The costimulatory receptor OX40 (CD134) was targeted by ivuxolimab, a fully human IgG2 agonistic monoclonal antibody. Intravenous ivuxolimab was administered to patients every 2 weeks at six dose levels: 0.01, 0.1, 0.3, 1.5, 3 and 10 mg/kg. Partial responses occurred in three dose-escalation patients: two with cutaneous melanoma and one with hepatocellular carcinoma. Prior anti-PD-1, anti-PD-L1 or anti-CTLA-4 therapy was permitted, and checkpoint inhibitors had been received by roughly 40% of dose-escalation patients. The monotherapy dose-escalation portion (N of about 47 patients) of the phase I ivuxolimab trial is reported in the paper. Peripheral TCRbeta sequencing was intended to test whether TCR sequence diversity was altered and clonal T-cell expansion was caused by ivuxolimab. A male proportion of 82.7% and a mean age of around 60 years, ranging from roughly 23 to 85, were recorded for the dose-escalation cohort. Of the approximately 54 patients in dose escalation, about 20 had hepatocellular carcinoma, some 15 had melanoma, 9 had renal cell carcinoma and 9 had head and neck cancer.

The trial excluded patients who had a history of autoimmune disease or were on systemic immunosuppression. Peripheral blood for TCR sequencing was collected from all dose cohorts at baseline, on cycle 4 day 1, and on cycle 7 day 1. The samples were taken from a phase I, first-in-human, multicenter, open-label dose-escalation trial of ivuxolimab. Adults with locally advanced or metastatic melanoma, renal cell, hepatocellular, or head and neck squamous cell carcinoma were enrolled in the trial. CD4+ and CD8+ T cells were sorted separately from peripheral blood before TCR sequencing. For sequencing of the TCRbeta CDR3 region, genomic DNA was extracted from the sorted cells. The immunoSEQ Assay was used to sequence the TCRbeta CDR3 regions. TCRdb retrieved this table from immuneACCESS and kept in-frame rearrangements only. Not all clones are present; in checked studies, unresolved V genes account for under half, and no reason is known for the remainder. The sample includes some 70,000 clones, with about nine tenths observed a single time. The ten top clones hold under 1.1% of the sample.

A note on this clone: The clone's antigen remains unknown. No clone much larger than this one lies a single base away; base qualities are absent.

Study-wide findings and limitations: Low levels of normalized T-cell clonal expansion were also seen in some patients who did not respond. In the 0.1-3.0 mg/kg groups, partial responders were among the patients with the lowest normalized peripheral clonal expansion, particularly in CD8+ T cells. At doses from 0.1 to 3.0 mg/kg, clonal expansion was seen in both CD4+ and CD8+ blood T cells between baseline and week 6. Antigen specificity was not determined for the clonally expanded peripheral T cells. After ivuxolimab, CD8+ T cells had more expanded clones than CD4+ T cells on average.

The sample here was CD4+ or CD8+ T cells sorted from blood, taken in a trial of the OX40 agonist ivuxolimab. The sequence was obtained from an adult with an advanced solid tumor such as melanoma, head and neck, liver or kidney cancer.

The DNA sequence follows: TGTGCCAGCAGTTTGGGTGGGAGTAAAAAAAACATTCAGTACTTC. Its translation reads: CASSLGGSKKNIQYF. The sequence links TRBV28 to TRBJ2-4; D gene: possibly TRBD2, on 5 matching bases. CDR1 and CDR2 (MDHEN, SYDVKM) derive from the germline V gene. V loses 3 bases of germline sequence and J loses 4 bases, and the interval between the two ends is 13 bases. There are 15 amino acids in the CDR3, from cysteine to phenylalanine inclusive. The only DNA kept is the CDR3, 45 bases in frame from the first base.